The clone carrying this T cell receptor (beta chain) was observed at least ten times. Original handling: Estimation of nucleated cell counts relied on the amplification of reference gene primers. Measured with immunoSEQ multiplex PCR; TCRdb has only the in-frame clones, and not every one. V and J calls and clone size come straight from that table; D and trimming were deduced from the DNA. The sample holds about 190,000 clones, under 90% seen once. The CDR3 extends over 15 amino acids. V dropped 0 bases and J dropped 4 bases, with 11 bases sitting between them. CDR1 is SGDLS and CDR2 is YYNGEE in the germline V gene. The sample is drawn from a study of blood T cell repertoires in COVID-19. Study at large: Sites across the United States, Italy and Spain contributed samples from acute and convalescent COVID-19. T cells, B-cell-depleted T cells, or PBMCs supplied cDNA or gDNA.

Source material: peripheral blood. The rearrangement uses TRBV9 and TRBJ1-3; D call uncertain. The clonotype comes from a man aged 30 to 39 with active or convalescent COVID-19. CDR3 DNA: TGTGCCAGCAGCGTAGTTCCAGAGGGCGGAAACACCATATATTTT. It specifies CASSVVPEGGNTIYF.